This T cell receptor beta chain derives from a study of T cell repertoires in cytomegalovirus infection. Study in general: Well-studied HLA-B-restricted epitopes and recently identified HLA-C-restricted epitopes of CMV were both used in the study. The public TCR beta signatures pointed to both CMV infection and matching HLA type. Study results and caveats: It was HLA-C-restricted CMV-specific TCR beta clonotypes that dominated the response ex vivo.

The CDR3 is made up of 15 amino acids. Germline loops: CDR1 MNHEY, CDR2 SMNVEV (reference sequence). V dropped 8 bases and J dropped 2 bases, with 16 bases sitting between them. Points on this clonotype: Its target is unknown.

TCRdb reprocessed the reads with MiXCR, giving one entry per CDR3 protein. The sample carries some 900,000 distinct CDR3 sequences, around a third recorded once. The chain joins TRBV27 to TRBJ2-4; no reliable D call. The source was cultured CD8+ T cells from PBMCs, collected from culture after CMV antigen stimulation. The source is a human donor in good health (CMV status not recorded). Some clones in this sample may be carry-over from other donors' samples. The CDR3 region has the DNA TGTGCCAGCGGTCCGGGCCTCGGGCCCAAAAACATTCAGTACTTC. Amino acid sequence: CASGPGLGPKNIQYF.